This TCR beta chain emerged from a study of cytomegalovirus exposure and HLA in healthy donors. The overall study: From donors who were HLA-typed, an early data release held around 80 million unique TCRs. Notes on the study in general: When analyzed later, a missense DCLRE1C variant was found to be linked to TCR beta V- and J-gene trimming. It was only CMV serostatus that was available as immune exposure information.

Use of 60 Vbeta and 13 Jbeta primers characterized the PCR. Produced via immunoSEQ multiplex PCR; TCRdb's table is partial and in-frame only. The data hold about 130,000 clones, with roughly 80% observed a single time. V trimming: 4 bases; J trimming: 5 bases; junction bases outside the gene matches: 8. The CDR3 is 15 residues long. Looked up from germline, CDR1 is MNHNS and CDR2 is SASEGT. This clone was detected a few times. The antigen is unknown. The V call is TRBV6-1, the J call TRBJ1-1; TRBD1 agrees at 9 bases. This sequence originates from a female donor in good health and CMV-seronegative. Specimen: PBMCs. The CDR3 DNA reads TGTGCCAGCAGTGGGGGACAGGGCTATAGGACTGAAGCTTTCTTT. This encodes CASSGGQGYRTEAFF.